This entry is about one T cell receptor (beta chain). Its target is unknown. Some clones are missing from TCRdb's copy, which holds only in-frame ones; the method was immunoSEQ multiplex PCR. The data show tens of thousands of clones, over 65% seen once. The data belong to a study of early stage breast cancer tumors. Study-wide context: Average read coverage per sample was roughly 10-fold.

Study-level findings and limits: Compared with adjacent normal breast, tumors showed around 2.5-fold denser, more clonal T cells. Commonly generated sequences made up most enriched TCRB sequences shared between patients.

Losses at the gene ends were 6 bases for V and 2 bases for J; bases not matched to a gene: 9. The CDR3 runs to 16 residues. Germline V gene sequence: CDR1 SEHNR, CDR2 FQNEAQ (reference sequence). The receptor was isolated from a person aged 30-39 years with breast cancer. The sequencing sample was made of blood. The chain uses TRBV7-9 and TRBJ2-1; 8 bases are a match to TRBD2. The DNA for the CDR3 is TGTGCCAGCAGTCCCTTAGCGGGGAAGGCCTACAATGAGCAGTTCTTC. Its translation: CASSPLAGKAYNEQFF.